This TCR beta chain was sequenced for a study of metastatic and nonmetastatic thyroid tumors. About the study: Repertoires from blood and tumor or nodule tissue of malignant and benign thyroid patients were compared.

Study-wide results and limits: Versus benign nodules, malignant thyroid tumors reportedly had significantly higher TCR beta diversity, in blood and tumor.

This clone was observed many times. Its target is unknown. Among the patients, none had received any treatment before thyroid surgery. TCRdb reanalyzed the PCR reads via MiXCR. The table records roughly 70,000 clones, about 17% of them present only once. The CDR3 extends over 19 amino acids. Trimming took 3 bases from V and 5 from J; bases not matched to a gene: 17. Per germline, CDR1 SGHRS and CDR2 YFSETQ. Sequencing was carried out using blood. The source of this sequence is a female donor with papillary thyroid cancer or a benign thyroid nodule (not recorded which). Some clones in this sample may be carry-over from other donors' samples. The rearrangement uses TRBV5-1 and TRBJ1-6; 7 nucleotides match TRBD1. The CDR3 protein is CASSYLEKGARPNNSPLHF. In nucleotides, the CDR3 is TGCGCCAGCAGCTACCTTGAGAAGGGGGCGCGACCCAATAATTCACCCCTCCACTTT.